The present TCR beta chain was sequenced within a study of T cell responses to AZD1222 COVID-19 vaccine. Findings and caveats of the study: Just a handful of AZD1222 recipients were seropositive at baseline. Spike-specific TCR repertoires showed rising breadth and depth after two AZD1222 doses.

Some clones are missing from TCRdb's copy, which holds only in-frame ones; the method was immunoSEQ multiplex PCR. The table has about 120,000 clones, about 92% seen once. V dropped 4 bases and J dropped 7; count of bases not matched to a gene: 9. The CDR3 is 14 residues long. From germline, CDR1 is SGHTA and CDR2 FQGNSA. Regarding this clone: The antigen is undetermined.

The chain employs TRBV7-2 and TRBJ1-2, with 7 positions matching TRBD1. Sequenced here: peripheral blood, sampled on day 0 of AZD1222 vaccination. The sequence came from an adult in good health. The DNA for the CDR3 is TGTGCCAGCAGCTCTCCGGGACAGCTGCGTGGCTACACCTTC. Translating gives CASSSPGQLRGYTF.